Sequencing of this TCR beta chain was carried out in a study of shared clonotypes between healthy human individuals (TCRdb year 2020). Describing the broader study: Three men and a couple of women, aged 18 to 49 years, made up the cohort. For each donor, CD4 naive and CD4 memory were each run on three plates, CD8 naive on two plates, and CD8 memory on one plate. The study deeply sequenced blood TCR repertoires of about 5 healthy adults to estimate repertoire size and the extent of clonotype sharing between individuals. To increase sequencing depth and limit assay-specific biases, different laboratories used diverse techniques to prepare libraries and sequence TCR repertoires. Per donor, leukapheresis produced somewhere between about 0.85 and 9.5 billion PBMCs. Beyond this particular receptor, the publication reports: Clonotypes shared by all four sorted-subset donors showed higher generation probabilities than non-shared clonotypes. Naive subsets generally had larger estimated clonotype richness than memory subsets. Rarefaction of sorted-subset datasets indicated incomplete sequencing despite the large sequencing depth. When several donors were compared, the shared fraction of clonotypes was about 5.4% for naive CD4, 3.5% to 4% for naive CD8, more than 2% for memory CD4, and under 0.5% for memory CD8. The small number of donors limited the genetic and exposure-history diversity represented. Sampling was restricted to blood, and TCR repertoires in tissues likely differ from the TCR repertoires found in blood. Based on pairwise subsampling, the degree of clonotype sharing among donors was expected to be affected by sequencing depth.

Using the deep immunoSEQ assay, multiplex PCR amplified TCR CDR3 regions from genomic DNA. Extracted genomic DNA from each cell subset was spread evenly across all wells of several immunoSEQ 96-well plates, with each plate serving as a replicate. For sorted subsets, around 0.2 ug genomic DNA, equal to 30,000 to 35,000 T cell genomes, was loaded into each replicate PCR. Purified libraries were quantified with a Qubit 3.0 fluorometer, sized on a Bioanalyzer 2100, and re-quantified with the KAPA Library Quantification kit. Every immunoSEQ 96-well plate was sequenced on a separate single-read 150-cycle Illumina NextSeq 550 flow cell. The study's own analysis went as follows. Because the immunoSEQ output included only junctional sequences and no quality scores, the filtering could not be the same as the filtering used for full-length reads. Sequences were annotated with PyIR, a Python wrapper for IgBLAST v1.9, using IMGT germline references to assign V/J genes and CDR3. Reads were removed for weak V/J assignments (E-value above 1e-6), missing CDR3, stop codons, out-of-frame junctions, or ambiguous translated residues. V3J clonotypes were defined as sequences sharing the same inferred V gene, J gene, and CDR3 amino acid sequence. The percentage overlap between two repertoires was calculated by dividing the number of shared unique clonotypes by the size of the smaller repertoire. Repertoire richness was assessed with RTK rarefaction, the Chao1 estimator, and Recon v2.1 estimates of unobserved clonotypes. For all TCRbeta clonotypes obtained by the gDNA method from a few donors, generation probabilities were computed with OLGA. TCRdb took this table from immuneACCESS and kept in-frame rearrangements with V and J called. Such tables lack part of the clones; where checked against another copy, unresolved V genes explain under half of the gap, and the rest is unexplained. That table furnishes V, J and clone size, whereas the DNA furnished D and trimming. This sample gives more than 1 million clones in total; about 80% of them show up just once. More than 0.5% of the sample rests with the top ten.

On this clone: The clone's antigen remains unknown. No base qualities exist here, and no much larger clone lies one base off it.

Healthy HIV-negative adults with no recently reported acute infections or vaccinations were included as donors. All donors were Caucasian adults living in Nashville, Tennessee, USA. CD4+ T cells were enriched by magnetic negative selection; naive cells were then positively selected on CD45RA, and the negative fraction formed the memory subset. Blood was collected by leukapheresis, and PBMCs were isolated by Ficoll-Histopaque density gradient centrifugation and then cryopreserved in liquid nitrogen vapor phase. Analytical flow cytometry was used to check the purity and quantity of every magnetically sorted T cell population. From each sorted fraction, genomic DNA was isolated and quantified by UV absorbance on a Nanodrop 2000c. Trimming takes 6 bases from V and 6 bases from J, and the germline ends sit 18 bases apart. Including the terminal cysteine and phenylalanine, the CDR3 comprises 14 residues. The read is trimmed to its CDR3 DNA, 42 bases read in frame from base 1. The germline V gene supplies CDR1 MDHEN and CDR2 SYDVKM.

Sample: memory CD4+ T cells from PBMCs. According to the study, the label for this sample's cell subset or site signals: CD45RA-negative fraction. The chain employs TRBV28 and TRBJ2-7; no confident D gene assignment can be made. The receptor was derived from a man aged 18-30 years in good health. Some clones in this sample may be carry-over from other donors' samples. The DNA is TGTGCCAGCAGCCCTCCTCTTTACGCCTCCGAGCAGTACTTC. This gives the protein CASSPPLYASEQYF. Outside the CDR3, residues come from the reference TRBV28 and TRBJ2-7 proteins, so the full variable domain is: DVKVTQSSRYLVKRTGEKVFLECVQDMDHENMFWYRQDPGLGLRLIYFSYDVKMKEKGDIPEGYSVSREKKERFSLILESASTNQTSMYLCASSPPLYASEQYFGPGTRLTVT.